This T cell receptor beta chain was sequenced for a study of blood T cell repertoires in COVID-19. About the research overall: From the United States, Italy and Spain came samples of acute and convalescent COVID-19. The cDNA or gDNA used as material had been derived from T cells, B-cell-depleted T cells, or PBMCs.

TCRdb keeps only in-frame clones here, not all; method: immunoSEQ multiplex PCR. The sample gives about 38,000 clones, around 74% of which show up once; about 10% is in the top ten. Enrolment of Seattle patients took place during active infection, and they were followed longitudinally. V shed 0 bases and J shed 6 bases, with 12 bases lying between them. The germline V gene encodes CDR1 MGHRA and CDR2 YSYEKL. This CDR3 spans 14 amino acids. The sequence was obtained from a man between 70 and 80 years old with COVID-19, enrolled during active disease. The sample taken for sequencing was peripheral blood. The rearrangement uses TRBV4-1 and TRBJ2-7, with D possibly being TRBD2 (5 bases). CDR3: CASSQDGKSREQYF. In DNA, the CDR3 is TGCGCCAGCAGCCAAGACGGGAAAAGTCGCGAGCAGTACTTC.